What follows are 13 T cell receptor beta chains derived from one specimen sequenced in a study of blood T cell repertoires in COVID-19. The protocol was immunoSEQ multiplex PCR, while the TCRdb copy is restricted to in-frame clones and leaves out a portion. The sample includes 150,000 to 180,000 clones, around 78% of them seen just once. The sequencing input was peripheral blood. All receptors derive from an elderly man with acute or convalescent COVID-19.

This chain links TRBV5-4 with TRBJ2-3, with a weak D call TRBD1 (5 bases). The CDR3 spans 14 residues. Between the trimmed V and J ends, which lost 1 base and 3 bases, there was a span of 9 bases. Germline V CDR1 and CDR2: SGHNT, YYREEE (reference sequence). For the CDR3, the DNA is TGTGCCAGCAGCTTGCAGGGTAGGACAGATACGCAGTATTTT. Its translation: CASSLQGRTDTQYF. Full variable domain (remainder filled in from reference TRBV5-4 and TRBJ2-3): ETGVTQSPTHLIKTRGQQVTLRCSSQSGHNTVSWYQQALGQGPQFIFQYYREEENGRGNFPPRFSGLQFPNYSSELNVNALELDDSALYLCASSLQGRTDTQYFGPGTRLTVL.

This chain links TRBV6-5 with TRBJ1-4; D remains unclear. The CDR3 totals 12 residues. Germline V gene lookup returns CDR1 MNHEY and CDR2 SVGAGI. Trimming took off 6 bases at V and 8 bases at J, with 10 bases between the two ends. The CDR3 DNA reads as TGTGCCAGCAGGTTCAGCGACGAAAAACTGTTTTTT. It codes for CASRFSDEKLFF.

In regard to this clone: Within the sample, other DNA sequences also encode this same CDR3. The chain joins TRBV6-2 or TRBV6-3 to TRBJ2-7; 7 bases map to TRBD2. The CDR3 runs to 14 residues. V lost 0 bases, J lost 4 bases, and 3 bases stayed unmatched. Germline V gene sequence: CDR1 MNHEY, CDR2 SVGEGT. The chain's CDR3 is CASSYSGRDYEQYF. The CDR3 DNA reads TGTGCCAGCAGTTACTCAGGGAGGGATTACGAGCAGTACTTC.

The chain is built from TRBV9 and TRBJ2-2; D gene uncertain. Deletions cut 3 bases from V and 4 bases from J, with 22 bases between. The CDR3 is 18 amino acids. Germline CDR1 and CDR2: SGDLS and YYNGEE. CDR3 amino acids: CASSAYLPLVGGTGELFF. In DNA, the CDR3 is TGTGCCAGCAGCGCATACCTCCCGCTGGTTGGCGGCACCGGGGAGCTGTTTTTT.

In nucleotides, the CDR3 is TGTGCCAGCAGCTCCCCCGGGGCCGGGGGAGCGCCCCAGCATTTT. This gives the protein CASSSPGAGGAPQHF. The chain is built from TRBV28 and TRBJ1-5, with D possibly matching TRBD1 (5 bases). The V end lost 6 bases, the J end lost 9 bases, and 21 bases lay between the germline ends. This CDR3 contains 15 residues. CDR1 is MDHEN and CDR2 is SYDVKM in the germline V gene.

This clone was counted only a few times. The gene calls are TRBV21-1 and TRBJ2-7; the table's D call TRBD1 went unverified against the DNA. TRBV21-1 is marked as a pseudogene. CDR3 length: 21 residues. This CDR3 is CASSSVPGQSSTPWDPYEQYV. CDR3 in DNA: TGTGCCAGCAGCAGCGTTCCGGGACAAAGCTCGACCCCGTGGGACCCCTACGAGCAGTACGTC.

The rearrangement uses TRBV6-5 and TRBJ2-3, with 11 bases aligning to TRBD1. The CDR3 sequence is 16 residues long. With V trimmed by 4 bases and J by 7 bases, 10 bases remained unmatched. Germline CDR1 and CDR2: MNHEY and SVGAGI. The CDR3 bases are TGTGCCAGCAGTTCGGTAGGGACAGGGGGTGAAAATACGCAGTATTTT. It specifies CASSSVGTGGENTQYF.

This clone has a handful of counts. The chain combines TRBV2 with TRBJ1-4; weak D call: TRBD1 (6 bases). The CDR3 sequence is 14 residues long. V shed 1 base and J shed 4 bases, with 7 bases lying between them. CDR1 is SNHLY, CDR2 FYNNEI, per germline. The CDR3 is CASSEGRGNEKLFF. The CDR3 DNA sequence: TGTGCCAGCAGTGAAGGCAGGGGTAATGAAAAACTGTTTTTT.

The rearrangement uses TRBV21-1 and TRBJ1-6. TRBV21-1 is a listed pseudogene. This CDR3 region has 14 residues. In DNA form, the CDR3 reads TGTGCCAGGCAAGCAATGGGAGGTAATTCACCCCTCCACTTT. Its translation is CARQAMGGNSPLHF.

J is TRBJ1-1 and V is TRBV19, with D possibly matching TRBD1 (5 bases). Germline V lookup: CDR1 LNHDA, CDR2 SQIVND (reference sequence). V lost 7 bases and J 4 bases, leaving 16 bases between the germline ends. This CDR3 contains 14 residues. In DNA, the CDR3 is TGTGCCAGTAAAACCGCCAGGGATGCCACTGAAGCTTTCTTT. This codes for CASKTARDATEAFF. Drawing the rest from reference TRBV19 and TRBJ1-1, the complete variable domain is DGGITQSPKYLFRKEGQNVTLSCEQNLNHDAMYWYRQDPGQGLRLIYYSQIVNDFQKGDIAEGYSVSREKKESFPLTVTSAQKNPTAFYLCASKTARDATEAFFGQGTRLTVV.

The genes are TRBV4-2 and TRBJ2-2; 9 bases align to TRBD2. The junction had 8 bases not matched to a gene; V was cut back by 0 bases and J by 3 bases. The V gene's germline CDR1 is LGHNA and CDR2 YNFKEQ. The CDR3 consists of 18 residues. The CDR3 DNA is TGTGCCAGCAGCCAAGATTGGGGTCGCGGGGGGGACACCGGGGAGCTGTTTTTT. Translating gives CASSQDWGRGGDTGELFF.

The chain carries TRBV5-5 and TRBJ1-3; 9 nucleotides line up with TRBD1. V lost 4 bases, J lost 7 bases, and 9 bases stayed unmatched. CDR1 and CDR2 (germline): SGHKS, YYEKEE (reference sequence). This CDR3 is 15 amino acids long. CDR3 DNA sequence: TGTGCCAGCAGCGCGGACAGGGGAGGTGTGAACACCATATATTTT. Encoded protein: CASSADRGGVNTIYF.

The V gene is TRBV7-2, the J gene TRBJ2-7; possible D gene TRBD1, 6 bases. Trimming removed 1 base from V and 4 bases from J, with 11 bases in between. The germline CDR1 and CDR2 sequences are SGHTA and FQGNSA. The CDR3 is made up of 14 amino acids. CDR3 residues: CASSLVGTQYEQYF. DNA for the CDR3: TGTGCCAGCAGCTTAGTAGGGACACAGTACGAGCAGTACTTC.